This T cell receptor (beta chain) stems from a study of naive CD8 T cells in extremely preterm neonates. General study points: Preterm infants showed shorter CDR3s, fewer N additions and less trimming than older groups.

Notes on this clone: Its antigen is not known.

Samples were taken at extremely preterm deliveries at roughly 23-28 weeks of gestation. Pregnancies with fetal demise, active maternal HSV infection or known maternal HIV were excluded. Libraries were prepared by immunoSEQ multiplex PCR; TCRdb keeps only in-frame clonotypes and omits some of them. The table lists 25,000 or so clones, about 91% of them singletons, with roughly 0.9% in the top ten. Germline CDR1 LGHNA, CDR2 YSLEER. CDR3 size: 11 residues. V was cut by 6 bases and J by 1 base, with 3 bases left in between. The receptor was isolated from a boy who was born preterm. The sample consisted of naive CD8+ T cells from cord blood. The chain couples TRBV4-3 to TRBJ1-1; unclear D gene. This chain's CDR3 is CASRQNTEAFF. In DNA form, the CDR3 reads TGCGCCAGCAGACAGAACACTGAAGCTTTCTTT.